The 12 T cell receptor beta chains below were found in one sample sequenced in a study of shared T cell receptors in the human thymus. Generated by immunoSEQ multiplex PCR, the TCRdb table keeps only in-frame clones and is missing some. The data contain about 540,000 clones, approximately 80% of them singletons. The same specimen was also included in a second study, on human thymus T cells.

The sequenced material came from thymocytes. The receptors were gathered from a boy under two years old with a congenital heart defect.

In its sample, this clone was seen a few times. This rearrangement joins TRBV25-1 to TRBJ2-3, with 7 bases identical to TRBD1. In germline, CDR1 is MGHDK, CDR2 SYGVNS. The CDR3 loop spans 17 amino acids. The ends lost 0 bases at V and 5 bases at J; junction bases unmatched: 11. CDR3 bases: TGTGCCAGCAGTGAATATGAGCCAGGGGGTGGCAAAGATACGCAGTATTTT. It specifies CASSEYEPGGGKDTQYF.

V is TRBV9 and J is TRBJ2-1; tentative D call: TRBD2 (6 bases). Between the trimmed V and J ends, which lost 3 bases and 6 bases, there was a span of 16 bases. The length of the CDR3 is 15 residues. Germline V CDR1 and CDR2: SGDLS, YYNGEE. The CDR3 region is CASSAEEGLSNEQFF. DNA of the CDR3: TGTGCCAGCAGCGCCGAGGAGGGTTTATCCAATGAGCAGTTCTTC.

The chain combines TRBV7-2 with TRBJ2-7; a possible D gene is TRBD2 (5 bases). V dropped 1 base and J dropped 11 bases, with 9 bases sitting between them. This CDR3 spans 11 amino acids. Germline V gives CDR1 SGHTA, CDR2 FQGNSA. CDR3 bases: TGTGCCAGCAGCTTAGAGGAGGAGAAGTACTTC. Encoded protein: CASSLEEEKYF.

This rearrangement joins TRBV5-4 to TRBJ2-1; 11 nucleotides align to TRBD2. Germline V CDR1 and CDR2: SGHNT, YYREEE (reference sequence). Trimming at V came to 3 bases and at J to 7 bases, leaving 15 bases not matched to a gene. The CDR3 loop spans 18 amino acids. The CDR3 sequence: CASSWVTTSGKTRNEQFF. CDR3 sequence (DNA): TGTGCCAGCAGCTGGGTTACGACTAGCGGGAAGACGAGGAATGAGCAGTTCTTC.

CDR3 protein: CASSAAGSLAYEQYF. CDR3 in DNA: TGCGCCAGCAGTGCGGCAGGGTCCCTAGCCTACGAGCAGTACTTC. The rearrangement joins TRBV10-2 to TRBJ2-7, with D maybe TRBD1 (5 bases). V lost 4 bases, J lost 2 bases, and 15 bases lay in between. The CDR3 length is 15 residues. Germline V gene data show CDR1 as WSHSY and CDR2 as SAAADI.

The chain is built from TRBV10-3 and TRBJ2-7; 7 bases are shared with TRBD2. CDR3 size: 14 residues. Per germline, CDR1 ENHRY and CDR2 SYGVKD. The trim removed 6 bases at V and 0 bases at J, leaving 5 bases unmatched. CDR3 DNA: TGTGCCATCAGCGACCGGGACTACTCCTACGAGCAGTACTTC. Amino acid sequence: CAISDRDYSYEQYF.

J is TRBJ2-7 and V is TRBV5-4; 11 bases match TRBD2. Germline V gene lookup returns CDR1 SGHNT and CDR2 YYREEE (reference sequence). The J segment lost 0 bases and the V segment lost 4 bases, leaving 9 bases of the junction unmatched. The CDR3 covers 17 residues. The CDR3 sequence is CASSPRGSGRVSYEQYF. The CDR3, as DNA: TGTGCCAGCAGCCCTCGCGGTAGCGGGAGGGTCTCCTACGAGCAGTACTTC.

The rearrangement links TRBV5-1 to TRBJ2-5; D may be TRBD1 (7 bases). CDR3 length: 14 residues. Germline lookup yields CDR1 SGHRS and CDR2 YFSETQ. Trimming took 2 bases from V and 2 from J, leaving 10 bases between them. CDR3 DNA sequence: TGCGCCAGCAGCTTTTCAGGGGGGCAAGAGACCCAGTACTTC. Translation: CASSFSGGQETQYF.

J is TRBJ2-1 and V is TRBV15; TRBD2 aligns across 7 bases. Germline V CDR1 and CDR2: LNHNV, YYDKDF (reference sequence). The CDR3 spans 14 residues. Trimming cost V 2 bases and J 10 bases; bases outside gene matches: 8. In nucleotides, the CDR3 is TGTGCCACCAGCAGACCCCGAACTAGCGACGAGCAGTTCTTC. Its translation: CATSRPRTSDEQFF. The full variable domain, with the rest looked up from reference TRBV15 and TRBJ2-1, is DAMVIQNPRYQVTQFGKPVTLSCSQTLNHNVMYWYQQKSSQAPKLLFHYYDKDFNNEADTPDNFQSRRPNTSFCFLDIRSPGLGDTAMYLCATSRPRTSDEQFFGPGTRLTVL.

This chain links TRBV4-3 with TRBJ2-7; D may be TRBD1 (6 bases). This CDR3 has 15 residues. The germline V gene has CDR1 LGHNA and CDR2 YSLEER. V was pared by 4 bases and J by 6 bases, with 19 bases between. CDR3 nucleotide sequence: TGCGCCAGCAGCCGAAACAGGGTTTATCCGGGCGAGCAGTACTTC. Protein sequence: CASSRNRVYPGEQYF.

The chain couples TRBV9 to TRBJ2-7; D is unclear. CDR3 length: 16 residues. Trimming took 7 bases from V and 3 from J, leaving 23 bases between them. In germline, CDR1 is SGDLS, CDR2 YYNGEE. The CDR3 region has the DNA TGTGCCAGCTCAGCGTACCCCCCCACCAGATACTACGAGCAGTACTTC. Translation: CASSAYPPTRYYEQYF. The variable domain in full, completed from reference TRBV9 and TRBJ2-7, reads DSGVTQTPKHLITATGQRVTLRCSPRSGDLSVYWYQQSLDQGLQFLIQYYNGEERAKGNILERFSAQQFPDLHSELNLSSLELGDSALYFCASSAYPPTRYYEQYFGPGTRLTVT.

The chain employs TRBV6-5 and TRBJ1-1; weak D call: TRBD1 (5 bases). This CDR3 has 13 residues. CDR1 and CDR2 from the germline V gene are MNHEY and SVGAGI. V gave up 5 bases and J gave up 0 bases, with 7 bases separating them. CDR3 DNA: TGTGCCAGCAGTCAGGGTCTGAACACTGAAGCTTTCTTT. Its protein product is CASSQGLNTEAFF.